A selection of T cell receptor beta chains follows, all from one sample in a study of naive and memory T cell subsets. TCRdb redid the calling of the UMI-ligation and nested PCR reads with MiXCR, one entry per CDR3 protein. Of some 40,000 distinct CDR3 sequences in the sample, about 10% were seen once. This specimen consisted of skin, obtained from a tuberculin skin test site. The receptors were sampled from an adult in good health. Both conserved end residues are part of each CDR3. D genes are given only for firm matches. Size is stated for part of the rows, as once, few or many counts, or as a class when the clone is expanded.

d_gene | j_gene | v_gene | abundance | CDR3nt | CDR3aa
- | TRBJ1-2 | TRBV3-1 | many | TGTGCCAGCAGCTTTTCTGTCGGGTCCGACTACACCTTC | CASSFSVGSDYTF
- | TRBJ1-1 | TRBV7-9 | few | TGTGCCAGCAGCCCCCTCACTGAAGCTTTCTTT | CASSPLTEAFF
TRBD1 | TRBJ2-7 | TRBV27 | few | TGTGCCAGCAGTTTAATGGGACAGGGAACCTACGAGCAGTACTTC | CASSLMGQGTYEQYF
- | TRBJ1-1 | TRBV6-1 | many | TGTGCCAGCAGCCTGGAGGAGAACACTGAAGCTTTCTTT | CASSLEENTEAFF
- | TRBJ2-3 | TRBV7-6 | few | TGTGCCAGCAGCTCCTTCCAGGGGACAGATACGCAGTATTTT | CASSSFQGTDTQYF
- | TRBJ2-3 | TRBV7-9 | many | TGTGCCAGCAGCTTGTCAACACTCCCAGATACGCAGTATTTT | CASSLSTLPDTQYF
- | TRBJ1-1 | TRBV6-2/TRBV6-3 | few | TGTGCCAGCAGTTACGGGGGCTGGGAAACTGAAGCTTTCTTT | CASSYGGWETEAFF
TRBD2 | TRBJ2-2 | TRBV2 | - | TGTGCCAGCAAGACGGGACTAGCCGGAATCACCGGGGAGCTGTTTTTT | CASKTGLAGITGELFF
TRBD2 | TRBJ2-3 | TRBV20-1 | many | TGCAGTGCTAGTCACGTGGCGGGGGGCACAGATACGCAGTATTTT | CSASHVAGGTDTQYF
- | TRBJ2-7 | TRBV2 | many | TGTGCCAGCAGTGAGCAGGGGAGCTCCTACGAGCAGTACTTC | CASSEQGSSYEQYF
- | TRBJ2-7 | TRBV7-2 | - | TGTGCCAGCAGCTTAGACGGGACCAGCTCCTACGAGCAGTACTTC | CASSLDGTSSYEQYF
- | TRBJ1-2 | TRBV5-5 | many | TGTGCCAGCAGCTCTTACGAGGCCACCACATCTAACTATGGCTACACCTTC | CASSSYEATTSNYGYTF
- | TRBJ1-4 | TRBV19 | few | TGTGCCAGTAATACTGACAGCTCCCTTGAAAAACTGTTTTTT | CASNTDSSLEKLFF
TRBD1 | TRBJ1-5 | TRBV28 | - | TGTGCCAGCAGTTTAGGGGACAGGGAGTACCAGCCCCAGCATTTT | CASSLGDREYQPQHF
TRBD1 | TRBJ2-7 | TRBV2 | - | TGTGCCAGCAGACTGGACAGGGGCTACGAGCAGTACTTC | CASRLDRGYEQYF
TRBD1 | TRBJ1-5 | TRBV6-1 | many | TGTGCCAGCAGTGAATCGTCCGGGACAGGCAATCAGCCCCAGCATTTT | CASSESSGTGNQPQHF
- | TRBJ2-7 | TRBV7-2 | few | TGTGCCAGCAGCTTAAGTGACAAGGCCGAGCAGTACTTC | CASSLSDKAEQYF
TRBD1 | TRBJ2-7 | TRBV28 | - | TGTGCCACCTCGACAGGGGCTACATCCTACGAGCAGTACTTC | CATSTGATSYEQYF
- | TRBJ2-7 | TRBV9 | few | TGTGCCAGCAGCGTAGATGGGGGTATTTCACAGGGTTTCTCCTACGAGCAGTACTTC | CASSVDGGISQGFSYEQYF
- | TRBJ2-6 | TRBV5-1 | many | TGCGCCAGCAAAGTGGGGGCCGGGGCCAACGTCCTGACTTTC | CASKVGAGANVLTF
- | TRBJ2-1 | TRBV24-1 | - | TGTGCCACCAGTGATCATCGGGGGGCGGTGGGCAATGAGCAGTTCTTC | CATSDHRGAVGNEQFF
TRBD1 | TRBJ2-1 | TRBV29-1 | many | TGCAGCGAGCGACAGGGTACCTCCTACAATGAGCAGTTCTTC | CSERQGTSYNEQFF
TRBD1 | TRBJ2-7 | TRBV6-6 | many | TGTGCCAGCATTGACGGGACAGGGGGCTACGAGCAGTACTTC | CASIDGTGGYEQYF
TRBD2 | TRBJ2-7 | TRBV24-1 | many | TGTGCCACCAGTGATGGGACTAGCGGGAGATACGAGCAGTACTTC | CATSDGTSGRYEQYF
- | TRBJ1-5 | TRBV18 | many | TGTGCCAGCTCAAAGGGGGACGGGAATCAGCCCCAGCATTTT | CASSKGDGNQPQHF
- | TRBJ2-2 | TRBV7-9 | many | TGTGCCAGCAGCCCGACTGAGAACACCGGGGAGCTGTTTTTT | CASSPTENTGELFF
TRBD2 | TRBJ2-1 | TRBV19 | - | TGTGCCAGTAGTCAACAACGGCTAGCGGGAGGAAATGAGCAGTTCTTC | CASSQQRLAGGNEQFF
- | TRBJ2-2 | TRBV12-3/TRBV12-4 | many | TGTGCCAGCAGCCAGGGAACCGGGGAGCTGTTTTTT | CASSQGTGELFF
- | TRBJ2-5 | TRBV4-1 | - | TGCGCCAGCAGCCAAGATAGTCGGGCACCAAGGGGGACCCAGTACTTC | CASSQDSRAPRGTQYF
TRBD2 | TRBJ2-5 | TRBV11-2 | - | TGTGCCAGCAGCCCCCGACTAGCGGGGAGCGAGACCCAGTACTTC | CASSPRLAGSETQYF
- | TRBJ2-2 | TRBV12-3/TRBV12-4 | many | TGTGCCAGCAGCAGCAGGGGGAGGTACACCGGGGAGCTGTTTTTT | CASSSRGRYTGELFF
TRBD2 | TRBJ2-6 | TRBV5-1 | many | TGCGCCAGCAGCCAAGCGGGGCCAACTGGGGCCAACGTCCTGACTTTC | CASSQAGPTGANVLTF
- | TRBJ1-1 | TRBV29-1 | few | TGCACCCGAGGGATTTCCATGAACACTGAAGCTTTCTTT | CTRGISMNTEAFF
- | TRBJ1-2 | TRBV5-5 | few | TGTGCCAGCAGCTTGGAGGAGGCCATCATCCTCTATGGCTACACCTTC | CASSLEEAIILYGYTF
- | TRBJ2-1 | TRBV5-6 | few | TGTGCCAGCAGCTTGGACCTAGGACAGCTGAACAATGAGCAGTTCTTC | CASSLDLGQLNNEQFF
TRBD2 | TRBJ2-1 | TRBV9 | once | TGTGCCAGCAGCGTCCGACTAGCCGGGGACAATGAGCAGTTCTTC | CASSVRLAGDNEQFF
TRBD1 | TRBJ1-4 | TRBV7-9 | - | TGTGCCAGCAGCCAGAGACAGGGATACGAAAAACTGTTTTTT | CASSQRQGYEKLFF
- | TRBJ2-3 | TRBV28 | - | TGTGCCAGCAGTTCCCCTGCTACAGATACGCAGTATTTT | CASSSPATDTQYF
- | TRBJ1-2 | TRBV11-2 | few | TGTGCCAGCAGCTTAGGTCGAAGTTATACCTTC | CASSLGRSYTF